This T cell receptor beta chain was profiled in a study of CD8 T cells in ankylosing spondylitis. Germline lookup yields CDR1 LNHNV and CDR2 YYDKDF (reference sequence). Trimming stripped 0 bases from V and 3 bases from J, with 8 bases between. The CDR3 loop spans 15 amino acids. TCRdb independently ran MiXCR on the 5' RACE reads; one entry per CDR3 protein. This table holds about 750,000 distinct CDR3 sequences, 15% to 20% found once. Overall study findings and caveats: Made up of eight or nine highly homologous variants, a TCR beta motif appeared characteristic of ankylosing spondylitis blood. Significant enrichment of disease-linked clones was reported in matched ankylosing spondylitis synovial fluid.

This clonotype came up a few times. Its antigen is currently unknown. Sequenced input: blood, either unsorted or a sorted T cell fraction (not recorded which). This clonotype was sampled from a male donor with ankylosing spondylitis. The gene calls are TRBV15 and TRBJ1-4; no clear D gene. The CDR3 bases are TGTGCCACCAGCAGAGATAAAATATCTAATGAAAAACTGTTTTTT. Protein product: CATSRDKISNEKLFF.